The clone carrying this TCR beta chain turned up a few times. The target antigen is unknown. Per the germline V gene, CDR1 is SGDLS and CDR2 is YYNGEE. Trimming took 0 bases from V and 10 from J, leaving 5 bases between them. The CDR3 has 11 amino acids. The entry originates in a study of cytomegalovirus exposure and HLA in healthy donors. Overall study context: Of 300 to 450 genotyped donors, about 81% clustered with self-reported Caucasian donors.

PCR involved 60 Vbeta and 13 Jbeta primers. Authors' processing steps: Unique TCR beta chains numbered approximately 80 million in a later analysis, with roughly 10 million shared. The repertoire was sequenced with immunoSEQ multiplex PCR; TCRdb's copy has only in-frame clones and lacks some. V and J calls and clone size are given by that table; D and trimming were obtained from the DNA. The sample lists 180,000 or so clones; about 82% were seen once. Whole-study findings and limits: In terms of immune exposure information, only CMV serostatus was available.

The receptor was derived from a man between 18 and 35 years old in good health and CMV-seronegative. The sequencing sample was made of PBMCs. The chain recombines TRBV9 with TRBJ2-1, with D unclear. The DNA for the CDR3 is TGTGCCAGCAGCGTAGGGCCCGAGCAGTTCTTC. Its protein is CASSVGPEQFF.